A selection of T cell receptor beta chains follows, all from one sample in a study of blood T cell repertoires in COVID-19. Profiling relied on immunoSEQ multiplex PCR, and the TCRdb table lists in-frame clones only, not all of them. The sample includes some 250,000 clones, around 89% of them seen just once. The material sequenced was PBMCs or T cells enriched from blood (not recorded which). All receptors derive from a man between 35 and 55 years old who had recovered from COVID-19. Each CDR3 is given without its conserved first and last residue.

TRBJ1-2	TRBV23-1	AITPRAGGHPNYGYT
TRBJ2-7	TRBV28	ASSLWSQGSYEQY
TRBJ1-5	TRBV28	ASSLVSGPDVPQH
TRBJ2-5	TRBV9	ASSVDTSGLGETQY
TRBJ1-5	TRBV28	ASSFMPVPRNQPQH
TRBJ2-2	TRBV9	ASSARLAGDTGELF
TRBJ2-7	TRBV14	ASSQGRTGVYEQY
TRBJ2-1	TRBV11-3	ASSSANRVNEQF
TRBJ2-7	TRBV5-1	ASSFTSGERSEQY
TRBJ1-1	TRBV27	ASSLWTGRDTEAF
TRBJ1-5	TRBV5-6	ASSLTGFQPQH
TRBJ2-3	TRBV14	ASRGLAGTDTQY
TRBJ2-3	TRBV10-2	ASSEIVFSGRSTDTQY
TRBJ1-5	TRBV3-1/TRBV3-2	ASSQDVTFSNSNQPQH
TRBJ1-2	TRBV7-8	ASSLLRLPRLYGYT
TRBJ2-3	TRBV9	ASSVVVASGSSTDTQY
TRBJ1-2	TRBV5-1	ASSPIDRVDGYT
TRBJ2-1	TRBV4-3	ASSQGPPGASGINEQF
TRBJ2-5	TRBV7-9	ASSLARTGQETQY
TRBJ2-2	TRBV13	ASSLDGSGGGELF
TRBJ1-2	TRBV30	AWSVDMIDGYT
TRBJ2-2	TRBV14	ASSQDRGELVSGELF
TRBJ2-7	TRBV7-2	ASSLAQGLYEQY
TRBJ2-1	TRBV12-3/TRBV12-4	ASSLGGADEQF
TRBJ2-1	TRBV20-1	SASLAGGGEQF
TRBJ1-2	TRBV2	ASSEVGQGAYGYT
TRBJ2-2	TRBV7-3	ASSFLAANTGELF
TRBJ2-3	TRBV15	ATSRAGQATDTQY
TRBJ1-3	TRBV4-2	ASRQGGSGNTIY
TRBJ1-2	TRBV5-1	ASSTGAGYT
TRBJ1-2	TRBV12-3/TRBV12-4	ASSLYGYT
TRBJ2-7	TRBV5-6	ASSLGISQNIEQY
TRBJ2-7	TRBV5-6	ASSLLSVYEQY
TRBJ1-5	TRBV19	ASSQTGGGGNQPQH
TRBJ2-6	TRBV7-3	ASSLSGDGSSGANVLT
TRBJ1-1	TRBV3-1/TRBV3-2	ASSRLGQGIYQNTEAF
TRBJ1-3	TRBV19	ASSIFAGFGNTIY
TRBJ1-4	TRBV18	ASSVRQGRLSANEKLF
TRBJ1-3	TRBV19	ASSIGGTGGLSGNTIY
TRBJ2-7	TRBV28	ASRPHGGGITYEQY
TRBJ1-4	TRBV9	ASSVATGDEKLF
TRBJ2-7	TRBV7-9	ASSPLQGALYEQY
TRBJ1-3	TRBV6-5	ASRDRISGNTIY
TRBJ2-4	TRBV27	ASRIGLAGAKNIQY
TRBJ2-1	TRBV19	ASSRAKDYNEQF
TRBJ2-3	TRBV5-8	ASSPGYGSRADTQY
TRBJ1-1	TRBV7-3	ASSTGRNTEAF
TRBJ2-3	TRBV25-1	ASSVMRVSADTQY
TRBJ1-1	TRBV18	ASSRGGGLTEAF
TRBJ2-4	TRBV6-1	ASSVGDWGQGNIQY
TRBJ1-5	TRBV7-2	ASSLKGGSNQPQH
TRBJ2-7	TRBV7-2	ASSASSGGTYEQY